Listed here are 25 T cell receptor beta chains from one sample, sequenced in a study of OX40 agonist ivuxolimab in advanced cancers. Assay used: immunoSEQ multiplex PCR; TCRdb lists only in-frame clones, some missing. The data show over 80,000 clones, with under 95% seen just once and about 0.3% held by the top ten. Sample: CD4+ or CD8+ T cells sorted from blood, taken in a trial of the OX40 agonist ivuxolimab. These receptors were obtained from an adult with an advanced solid tumor such as melanoma, head and neck, liver or kidney cancer.

The chain combines TRBV6-5 with TRBJ2-5, with D perhaps given as TRBD1 or TRBD2 (5 bases each). Trimming removed 4 bases at V and 6 bases at J, with 21 bases between. Germline V gives CDR1 MNHEY, CDR2 SVGAGI. The CDR3 length is 16 residues. CDR3 in DNA: TGTGCCAGCAGTTCTCCCCTTTTCGGGGCTACCCAGACCCAGTACTTC. Translation: CASSSPLFGATQTQYF.

The rearrangement links TRBV7-6 to TRBJ2-5; D remains unclear. The ends were cut back, 2 bases at V and 3 bases at J, with 13 bases in the middle. Germline-derived CDR1 and CDR2 are SGHVS and FNYEAQ. The CDR3 is made up of 15 amino acids. The CDR3 spells CASSLRRQVKETQYF. DNA for the CDR3: TGTGCCAGCAGCTTAAGGCGTCAAGTAAAAGAGACCCAGTACTTC.

The rearrangement uses TRBV6-6 and TRBJ1-5; D might be TRBD1 (5 bases). This CDR3 spans 14 amino acids. Trimming stripped 5 bases from V and 5 bases from J, with 13 bases between. Germline loops: CDR1 MNHNY, CDR2 SVGAGI (reference sequence). The CDR3 protein is CASSPRMGDQPQHF. The CDR3 bases are TGTGCCAGCAGTCCCCGTATGGGGGATCAGCCCCAGCATTTT.

A note on this clone: The sample contains more than one DNA sequence encoding this CDR3. This chain uses TRBV6-1 with TRBJ1-5; no reliable D call. The CDR3 is 12 amino acids. CDR1 is MNHNS, CDR2 SASEGT, per germline. Trimming removed 6 bases at V and 2 bases at J, with 5 bases between. CDR3 nucleotides: TGTGCCAGCAGAGGTGGCAATCAGCCCCAGCATTTT. Its translation: CASRGGNQPQHF.

This chain uses TRBV5-1 with TRBJ2-1, with 7 bases aligning to TRBD1. V gave up 4 bases and J gave up 4 bases; unmatched junction bases: 8. Germline V CDR1 and CDR2: SGHRS, YFSETQ. The CDR3 length is 15 residues. CDR3 nucleotide sequence: TGCGCCAGCAGCCCGCAGGGGGTGGAGTACAATGAGCAGTTCTTC. Protein product: CASSPQGVEYNEQFF.

This chain joins TRBV25-1 and TRBJ2-3; 8 nucleotides agree with TRBD2. Germline V gives CDR1 MGHDK, CDR2 SYGVNS. V was pared by 8 bases and J by 3 bases, with 13 bases of the junction left unmatched. There are 16 residues in the CDR3. CDR3 bases: TGTGCCAGCCGTCCCCTTAGCGGGAAAGGGACAGATACGCAGTATTTT. This encodes CASRPLSGKGTDTQYF. The entire variable domain, with the rest obtained from reference TRBV25-1 and TRBJ2-3, is as follows: EADIYQTPRYLVIGTGKKITLECSQTMGHDKMYWYQQDPGMELHLIHYSYGVNSTEKGDLSSESTVSRIRTEHFPLTLESARPSHTSQYLCASRPLSGKGTDTQYFGPGTRLTVL.

V is TRBV18 and J is TRBJ2-7; TRBD1 aligns across 9 bases. Germline loops: CDR1 KGHSH, CDR2 LQKENI. V gave up 3 bases and J gave up 5 bases; unmatched junction bases: 8. The CDR3 runs 15 residues. DNA of the CDR3: TGTGCCAGCTCACCTTCGGGGGACAGGGCTGACGAGCAGTACTTC. Protein: CASSPSGDRADEQYF. Drawing the rest from reference TRBV18 and TRBJ2-7, the complete variable domain is NAGVMQNPRHLVRRRGQEARLRCSPMKGHSHVYWYRQLPEEGLKFMVYLQKENIIDESGMPKERFSAEFPKEGPSILRIQQVVRGDSAAYFCASSPSGDRADEQYFGPGTRLTVT.

The chain links TRBV7-8 to TRBJ2-1; D perhaps matches TRBD1 (6 bases). CDR1 is SGHVS and CDR2 is FQNEAQ in the germline V gene. CDR3 length: 15 amino acids. The V and J ends lost 4 bases and 4 bases respectively, with 14 bases between them. CDR3 sequence reads: CASSYNRVSYNEQFF. CDR3 DNA sequence: TGTGCCAGCAGCTACAACAGGGTTTCGTACAATGAGCAGTTCTTC.

The chain links TRBV2 to TRBJ2-5; 12 bases are a match to TRBD1. V lost 4 bases, J lost 5 bases, and 8 bases stayed unmatched. The CDR3 is 16 amino acids. Germline-derived CDR1 and CDR2 are SNHLY and FYNNEI. DNA for the CDR3: TGTGCCAGCAGTGTGGGCGGGACAGGGGGCTGGGAGACCCAGTACTTC. This sequence encodes CASSVGGTGGWETQYF.

This clone was counted between two and nine times. This chain joins TRBV21-1 and TRBJ1-1. TRBV21-1 is tagged as a pseudogene. The CDR3 is made up of 16 amino acids. The CDR3 DNA is TGTGCCAGCAGCACAGGAACGGGGGTTATGAACACTGAAGCTTTCTTT. This encodes CASSTGTGVMNTEAFF.

The chain couples TRBV7-3 to TRBJ1-5, with unresolved D. This CDR3 contains 13 residues. Germline assignment: CDR1 SGHTA and CDR2 FQGTGA. The V gene lost 0 bases and the J gene lost 4 bases, with 4 bases spanning the gap. The CDR3 protein is CASSLTPNQPQHF. The CDR3 nucleotides read TGTGCCAGCAGCTTAACGCCTAATCAGCCCCAGCATTTT.

V and J are TRBV7-9 and TRBJ2-1, with a tentative D call TRBD1 (5 bases). V was pared by 1 base and J by 5 bases, with 6 bases between. Germline V CDR1 and CDR2: SEHNR, FQNEAQ (reference sequence). The CDR3 runs to 13 residues. For the CDR3, the DNA is TGTGCCAGCAGCTTAGGACAGCACAATGAGCAGTTCTTC. It specifies CASSLGQHNEQFF.

This chain joins TRBV28 and TRBJ1-1; TRBD1 matches 7 bases. The CDR3 contains 14 residues. Trimming at V came to 6 bases and at J to 5 bases, leaving 9 bases not matched to a gene. Germline CDR1 and CDR2: MDHEN and SYDVKM. In DNA, the CDR3 is TGTGCCAGCAGCCTCCGACAGGGAGGGACTGAAGCTTTCTTT. This sequence encodes CASSLRQGGTEAFF.

The J gene is TRBJ1-1, the V gene TRBV2; D unclear. Germline CDR1 is SNHLY and CDR2 is FYNNEI. The CDR3 covers 13 residues. Trimming left V 4 bases short and J 0 bases short, with 6 bases between. The CDR3 DNA is TGTGCCAGCAGTGGACAATTGAACACTGAAGCTTTCTTT. It codes for CASSGQLNTEAFF.

The chain uses TRBV11-2 and TRBJ2-5, with D maybe TRBD1 (7 bases). V was pared by 5 bases and J by 2 bases, with 15 bases between. The CDR3 runs 15 residues. Germline CDR1 SGHAT, CDR2 FQNNGV. The DNA for the CDR3 is TGTGCCAGCAGCCCAGGGGGGACAGCACAAGAGACCCAGTACTTC. Translated, it gives CASSPGGTAQETQYF.

The rearrangement links TRBV28 to TRBJ1-2; 9 positions agree with TRBD1. With V trimmed by 3 bases and J by 5 bases, 16 bases remained unmatched. This CDR3 spans 18 amino acids. Germline V lookup: CDR1 MDHEN, CDR2 SYDVKM. The CDR3 DNA sequence: TGTGCCAGCAGTTTCCCCCTTTCGAGGGACAGGGTTTTGTATGGCTACACCTTC. It yields the protein CASSFPLSRDRVLYGYTF.

J is TRBJ2-7 and V is TRBV18; the D gene is possibly TRBD1 (6 bases). In germline, CDR1 is KGHSH, CDR2 LQKENI. The CDR3 extends over 15 amino acids. The V end was cut by 5 bases, the J end by 4 bases, with 18 bases between. Written as DNA, the CDR3 is TGTGCCAGCTCATCAATACAGGGTCATGCTTACGAGCAGTACTTC. Protein: CASSSIQGHAYEQYF. Combining the CDR3 with reference TRBV18 and TRBJ2-7 gives the whole variable domain NAGVMQNPRHLVRRRGQEARLRCSPMKGHSHVYWYRQLPEEGLKFMVYLQKENIIDESGMPKERFSAEFPKEGPSILRIQQVVRGDSAAYFCASSSIQGHAYEQYFGPGTRLTVT.

The chain joins TRBV18 to TRBJ2-5; 9 nucleotides agree with TRBD1. The CDR3 loop spans 16 amino acids. Germline trimming cut 3 bases from V and 2 bases from J; bases unmatched to any gene: 7. CDR1 and CDR2 from the germline V gene are KGHSH and LQKENI. The DNA for the CDR3 is TGTGCCAGCTCACCGGCCGGGACAGGGAATCAAGAGACCCAGTACTTC. Translating it yields CASSPAGTGNQETQYF.

The chain links TRBV6-1 to TRBJ2-7; 9 nucleotides agree with TRBD1. V shed 8 bases, J shed 6 bases, and the junction held 8 bases outside the gene matches. CDR1 and CDR2 from the germline V gene are MNHNS and SASEGT. The CDR3 consists of 13 residues. The CDR3 DNA follows: TGTGCCAGCGGGGGACAGGGTACCGCCGAGCAGTACTTC. Its translation: CASGGQGTAEQYF.

This clone was picked up one time. The chain employs TRBV4-3 and TRBJ2-1; 10 nucleotides align to TRBD1. CDR1 and CDR2 from the germline V gene are LGHNA and YSLEER. With 1 base clipped from V and 4 bases from J, the junction kept 4 bases outside the gene matches. This CDR3 has 16 residues. The CDR3 region has the DNA TGCGCCAGCAGCCAAGTGGGGACAGGGGTTTACAATGAGCAGTTCTTC. Amino acid sequence: CASSQVGTGVYNEQFF.

V and J are TRBV6-5 and TRBJ2-5; TRBD2 matches 8 bases. CDR3 length equals 14 residues. From germline, CDR1 is MNHEY and CDR2 SVGAGI. V was clipped by 6 bases and J by 5 bases; unmatched bases: 8. This CDR3 reads CASRPGLARETQYF. CDR3 nucleotides: TGTGCCAGCAGACCAGGACTAGCCCGGGAGACCCAGTACTTC.

The chain is built from TRBV2 and TRBJ2-5, with TRBD1 as a possible D gene (5 bases). The CDR3 runs to 17 residues. The ends were cut back, 8 bases at V and 4 bases at J, with 26 bases in the middle. CDR1 is SNHLY and CDR2 is FYNNEI in the germline V gene. Here the CDR3 reads CASAPGGRVYFGETQYF. The CDR3 nucleotides are TGTGCCAGCGCCCCGGGCGGCAGGGTATATTTCGGAGAGACCCAGTACTTC.

The chain links TRBV2 to TRBJ2-1, with D uncertain. Germline lookup yields CDR1 SNHLY and CDR2 FYNNEI. CDR3 length: 14 amino acids. With 5 bases removed from V and 1 base from J, the gap between germline ends came to 9 bases. CDR3 region: CASSLTESYNEQFF. DNA for the CDR3: TGTGCCAGCAGTTTGACGGAGTCCTACAATGAGCAGTTCTTC.

V is TRBV28 and J is TRBJ2-2; TRBD2 agrees at 8 bases. Trimming cost V 2 bases and J 5 bases; bases outside gene matches: 4. The germline V gene has CDR1 MDHEN and CDR2 SYDVKM. The CDR3 runs to 15 residues. The CDR3 DNA is TGTGCCAGCAGTTTAACAGCGGGAGTGACCGGGGAGCTGTTTTTT. Its translation: CASSLTAGVTGELFF.

The chain uses TRBV7-2 and TRBJ2-1; D is perhaps TRBD2 (6 bases). Germline CDR1 is SGHTA and CDR2 is FQGNSA. This CDR3 contains 15 residues. Trimming left V 5 bases short and J 7 bases short, with 18 bases between. DNA for the CDR3: TGTGCCAGCAGCACCAGGGACTTCAGACTAAATGAGCAGTTCTTC. This translates into CASSTRDFRLNEQFF.